These 9 T cell receptor beta chains were all obtained from the same sample, sequenced in a study of shared clonotypes between healthy human individuals (dated by TCRdb to the early 2020s). Receptor libraries were prepared by the immunoSEQ multiplex PCR assay. TCRdb limited this immuneACCESS table to in-frame rearrangements with V and J called. A share of clones is missing; checked studies link under half to unresolved V genes, and the rest is unexplained. This sample comprises hundreds of thousands of clones, around 76% of them detected only once. Of the sample, 9.5% to 15% falls within the top ten clones. Specimen: PBMCs. The receptors stem from a woman aged 40 to 55 in good health. Some clones in this sample may be carry-over from other donors' samples.

The gene calls are TRBV30 and TRBJ2-7, with 7 bases aligning to TRBD2. The CDR3 is 12 residues long. Looked up from germline, CDR1 is GTSNPN and CDR2 is SVGIG (reference sequence). V gave up 5 bases and J gave up 4 bases; unmatched junction bases: 5. The CDR3 sequence is CAWGTSAYEQYF. CDR3 DNA: TGTGCCTGGGGAACTAGCGCGTACGAGCAGTACTTC.

This chain connects TRBV6-1 to TRBJ2-7; a weak D match, TRBD2 (7 bases). Trimming cost V 7 bases and J 0 bases, with 13 bases left between them. The CDR3 extends over 14 amino acids. The germline gives CDR1 MNHNS, CDR2 SASEGT. This chain's CDR3 is CASTGGLSSYEQYF. The DNA for the CDR3 is TGTGCCAGCACCGGGGGGCTGAGCTCCTACGAGCAGTACTTC.

For the CDR3, the DNA is TGTGCCTGGAGTGTACGGGGGAATAGCAATCAGCCCCAGCATTTT. This translates into CAWSVRGNSNQPQHF. V is TRBV30 and J is TRBJ1-5, with D tentatively TRBD1 (5 bases). The CDR3 length is 15 residues. V was shortened by 0 bases and J by 0 bases, with 9 bases between the two germline ends. Germline V CDR1 and CDR2: GTSNPN, SVGIG (reference sequence).

This sequence joins TRBV11-3 and TRBJ2-5; 15 bases match TRBD2. The CDR3 sequence is 15 residues long. The V and J ends lost 5 bases and 4 bases, in that order; junction bases with no gene match: 2. Germline CDR1 SGHNT, CDR2 YENEEA. In DNA, the CDR3 is TGTGCCAGCAGCACGGGACTAGCGGGAGGAGAGACCCAGTACTTC. It translates to CASSTGLAGGETQYF.

CDR3 DNA sequence: TGCAGCGTTGCGGGAGGGCCCACAGATACGCAGTATTTT. Its protein product is CSVAGGPTDTQYF. The chain employs TRBV29-1 and TRBJ2-3, with 8 bases aligning to TRBD2. Germline V gene sequence: CDR1 SQVTM, CDR2 ANQGSEA. This CDR3 region has 13 residues. Trimming cost V 4 bases and J 2 bases; bases outside gene matches: 2.

The CDR3 loop is CASSYSTGWAGEAFF. The DNA of the CDR3 is TGTGCCAGCAGTTACTCCACCGGCTGGGCAGGAGAAGCTTTCTTT. The chain employs TRBV6-6 and TRBJ1-1; D ambiguous. This CDR3 is 15 amino acids long. The V end lost 0 bases, the J end lost 8 bases, and 16 bases lay between the germline ends. CDR1 and CDR2 from the germline V gene are MNHNY and SVGAGI (reference sequence).

This clone was found a few times. This chain uses TRBV6-5 with TRBJ1-1, with 8 bases fitting TRBD1. The CDR3 loop spans 14 amino acids. V was clipped by 6 bases and J by 3 bases; unmatched bases: 6. CDR1 and CDR2 (germline): MNHEY, SVGAGI. CDR3 loop: CASSLDRGYTEAFF. The DNA for the CDR3 is TGTGCCAGCAGCCTTGACAGGGGATACACTGAAGCTTTCTTT.

V is TRBV2 and J is TRBJ2-1, with a weak D call TRBD2 (5 bases). This CDR3 is 12 amino acids long. Trimming left V 3 bases short and J 15 bases short, with 15 bases between. Germline V gene data show CDR1 as SNHLY and CDR2 as FYNNEI. The CDR3 sequence: CASSERAVSSFF. The CDR3 DNA reads as TGTGCCAGCAGTGAGAGGGCAGTGTCGTCGTTCTTC.

Many counts were recorded for this clone. This chain uses TRBV6-5 with TRBJ2-5; D is possibly TRBD1 or TRBD2 (5 bases each). Germline CDR1 reads MNHEY; CDR2 reads SVGAGI. V shed 6 bases and J shed 3 bases, with 14 bases lying between them. CDR3 size: 14 residues. The CDR3 region has the DNA TGTGCCAGCAGCCCAAGTGAGGGGAAAGAGACCCAGTACTTC. This sequence encodes CASSPSEGKETQYF.